Sequencing of this T cell receptor (beta chain) was carried out in a study of blood T cell repertoires in COVID-19. Study-wide context: COVID-19 samples collected from the United States, Italy and Spain covered acute and convalescent phases.

The CDR3 is 14 amino acids. The V gene end was trimmed by 8 bases and the J gene end by 0 bases; junction bases not matched to a gene: 4. The germline V gene encodes CDR1 SQVTM and CDR2 ANQGSEA. The authors' processing: Nucleated cell number was recorded as an estimate derived from reference gene primer amplification. Repertoires were generated with immunoSEQ multiplex PCR, while TCRdb's copy carries only in-frame clones and drops some. V and J calls and clone size follow that table, whereas D and trimming were derived from the DNA. This table has 150,000 to 200,000 clones, more than 75% appearing once.

The chain employs TRBV29-1 and TRBJ2-1, with 10 positions matching TRBD2. The material sequenced was peripheral blood. This clonotype was sampled from a man between 18 and 29 years old with COVID-19, enrolled during active disease. CDR3 nucleotides: TGCAGCCTCACTAGCGGGACCTCCTACAATGAGCAGTTCTTC. Protein product: CSLTSGTSYNEQFF.